Shown below are 20 T cell receptor beta chains from a single sample sequenced in a study of PD-1 blockade in classical Hodgkin lymphoma. Specified time point: cycle 4 day 1 (C4D1), after more than five weeks of nivolumab. Following autologous stem cell transplantation, relapse occurred in every patient, and exposure to brentuximab vedotin varied. TCRdb's table, derived via immunoSEQ multiplex PCR, lists solely in-frame clones and lacks some. This sample has roughly 96,000 clones, with around 93% found just once. The sequences come from peripheral blood mononuclear cells (PBMCs), collected before the fourth cycle of nivolumab. Source of these receptors: a human donor with classical Hodgkin lymphoma.

This chain links TRBV5-4 with TRBJ1-1; unclear D gene. The V end lost 4 bases, the J end lost 4 bases, and 5 bases lay between the germline ends. CDR1 and CDR2 (germline): SGHNT, YYREEE (reference sequence). This CDR3 has 11 residues. The CDR3 loop reads CASSLFTEAFF. The DNA of the CDR3 is TGTGCCAGCAGCCTATTCACTGAAGCTTTCTTT.

This chain joins TRBV10-3 and TRBJ2-7, with D unclear. There are 14 residues in the CDR3. Per the germline V gene, CDR1 is ENHRY and CDR2 is SYGVKD. V was pared by 10 bases and J by 0 bases, with 16 bases between. The CDR3: CASTPGTISYEQYF. In DNA, the CDR3 is TGTGCCAGTACTCCTGGCACAATCTCCTACGAGCAGTACTTC.

V gene TRBV9 combines with J gene TRBJ1-1; no clear D gene. The germline gives CDR1 SGDLS, CDR2 YYNGEE. The V end was cut by 2 bases, the J end by 5 bases, with 13 bases between. The CDR3 consists of 14 residues. In DNA form, the CDR3 reads TGTGCCAGCAGCGTCCCTCTCGCGGGTACTGAAGCTTTCTTT. This encodes CASSVPLAGTEAFF.

The chain has TRBV18 and TRBJ2-1; the match to TRBD2 covers 8 bases. V trimming: 0 bases; J trimming: 7 bases; junction bases outside the gene matches: 8. Per the germline V gene, CDR1 is KGHSH and CDR2 is LQKENI. The CDR3 runs 16 residues. The CDR3 loop reads CASSPPTAGVGNEQFF. CDR3 bases: TGTGCCAGCTCACCACCGACAGCGGGAGTGGGGAATGAGCAGTTCTTC.

The chain carries TRBV5-1 and TRBJ1-4; the D is unclear. Trimming took 0 bases from V and 7 from J, leaving 16 bases between them. From germline, CDR1 is SGHRS and CDR2 YFSETQ. The CDR3 runs 16 residues. The CDR3 DNA follows: TGCGCCAGCAGCTTGGCGCGGAGGGAGATGGCTGAAAAACTGTTTTTT. This encodes CASSLARREMAEKLFF.

The V gene is TRBV9, the J gene TRBJ2-5; 8 bases are a match to TRBD1. The V gene's germline CDR1 is SGDLS and CDR2 YYNGEE. This CDR3 region has 15 residues. Trimming at V came to 3 bases and at J to 4 bases, leaving 8 bases not matched to a gene. CDR3 loop: CASSGPYRGRETQYF. The CDR3 DNA reads as TGTGCCAGCAGCGGACCGTACAGGGGGAGAGAGACCCAGTACTTC.

The CDR3 is CASSLRTGATETQYF. DNA of the CDR3: TGTGCCAGCAGTTTGCGGACAGGGGCGACAGAGACCCAGTACTTC. This rearrangement joins TRBV2 to TRBJ2-5; the match to TRBD1 covers 9 bases. CDR1 is SNHLY, CDR2 FYNNEI, per germline. The CDR3 covers 15 residues. With V trimmed by 5 bases and J by 4 bases, 8 bases remained unmatched. Full variable domain (outside the CDR3, taken from reference TRBV2 and TRBJ2-5): EPEVTQTPSHQVTQMGQEVILRCVPISNHLYFYWYRQILGQKVEFLVSFYNNEISEKSEIFDDQFSVERPDGSNFTLKIRSTKLEDSAMYFCASSLRTGATETQYFGPGTRLLVL.

In DNA, the CDR3 is TGTGCCAGCAGTAGTCTTACAGGGACTGGAGGCTACACCTTC. Its translation is CASSSLTGTGGYTF. V gene TRBV6-5 combines with J gene TRBJ1-2, with TRBD1 as a possible D gene (6 bases). The CDR3 extends over 14 amino acids. Trimming cost V 5 bases and J 8 bases, with 18 bases left between them. Germline CDR1 is MNHEY and CDR2 is SVGAGI.

CDR3 in DNA: TGCGCCAGCAGCCGCTCTGGGACAGCGGGGGGAGATACGCAGTATTTT. This codes for CASSRSGTAGGDTQYF. This chain uses TRBV4-1 with TRBJ2-3; 9 bases agree with TRBD2. CDR1 MGHRA and CDR2 YSYEKL come from the germline V gene. Germline trimming cut 4 bases from V and 5 bases from J; bases unmatched to any gene: 10. There are 16 residues in the CDR3.

The rearrangement uses TRBV5-1 and TRBJ2-5, with 8 bases that match TRBD1. CDR1 and CDR2 from the germline V gene are SGHRS and YFSETQ. The CDR3 covers 15 residues. V shed 0 bases, J shed 7 bases, and the junction held 8 bases outside the gene matches. The CDR3 DNA reads as TGCGCCAGCAGCTTGGCCGTGGACAGGGCCTCGACCCAGTACTTC. Its protein is CASSLAVDRASTQYF.

The chain employs TRBV9 and TRBJ1-1; 7 bases are a match to TRBD1. Trimming took 4 bases from V and 1 from J; bases not matched to a gene: 7. The germline CDR1 and CDR2 sequences are SGDLS and YYNGEE. This CDR3 region has 15 residues. The CDR3 is CASSRPDRPNTEAFF. CDR3 coding DNA: TGTGCCAGCAGCCGACCGGACAGGCCGAACACTGAAGCTTTCTTT.

V usage is TRBV9 and J usage is TRBJ2-7, with TRBD1 matching over 8 bases. J was trimmed by 5 bases and V by 5 bases; bases with no gene match: 9. CDR1 and CDR2 (germline): SGDLS, YYNGEE. This CDR3 is built from 14 residues. CDR3 sequence: CASSSRQGFHEQYF. CDR3 nucleotides: TGTGCCAGCAGTTCCCGACAGGGGTTTCACGAGCAGTACTTC.

The V gene is TRBV6-5, the J gene TRBJ2-4, with no clear D. Germline CDR1 MNHEY, CDR2 SVGAGI. Trimming removed 0 bases from V and 0 bases from J, with 6 bases in between. The CDR3 length is 15 residues. In DNA form, the CDR3 reads TGTGCCAGCAGTTACTCAGCCCTAGCCAAAAACATTCAGTACTTC. Amino acid sequence: CASSYSALAKNIQYF.

This chain uses TRBV29-1 with TRBJ2-7; 11 bases are shared with TRBD2. With V trimmed by 6 bases and J by 0 bases, 7 bases remained unmatched. CDR3 length equals 15 residues. The germline V gene has CDR1 SQVTM and CDR2 ANQGSEA. DNA for the CDR3: TGCAGCGTGATAGGGACTAGCGGAGTCTCCTACGAGCAGTACTTC. Amino acids: CSVIGTSGVSYEQYF.

The chain combines TRBV7-9 with TRBJ2-2; 9 nucleotides align to TRBD2. CDR3 length equals 18 residues. V trimming: 5 bases; J trimming: 4 bases; junction bases outside the gene matches: 14. CDR1 SEHNR and CDR2 FQNEAQ come from the germline V gene (reference sequence). The CDR3 DNA reads as TGTGCCAGCAGCCATTCAAAAACTAGCGGGCCCAGCACCGGGGAGCTGTTTTTT. It codes for CASSHSKTSGPSTGELFF.

This chain uses TRBV7-9 with TRBJ1-2; 10 bases line up with TRBD1. Trimming at V came to 0 bases and at J to 5 bases, leaving 3 bases not matched to a gene. The germline V gene has CDR1 SEHNR and CDR2 FQNEAQ (reference sequence). CDR3 length equals 15 residues. The DNA of the CDR3 is TGTGCCAGCAGCTTAGCCGGGACAGGGGTATATGGCTACACCTTC. Encoded protein: CASSLAGTGVYGYTF. Full variable domain (missing parts from reference TRBV7-9 and TRBJ1-2): DTGVSQNPRHKITKRGQNVTFRCDPISEHNRLYWYRQTLGQGPEFLTYFQNEAQLEKSRLLSDRFSAERPKGSFSTLEIQRTEQGDSAMYLCASSLAGTGVYGYTFGSGTRLTVV.

V gene TRBV29-1 combines with J gene TRBJ1-1, with 8 bases matching TRBD1. The CDR3 consists of 14 residues. Germline lookup yields CDR1 SQVTM and CDR2 ANQGSEA. V was pared by 4 bases and J by 1 base, with 5 bases of the junction left unmatched. Written as DNA, the CDR3 is TGCAGCGTTGCTCAGGGGGCCGCGAACACTGAAGCTTTCTTT. Amino acid sequence: CSVAQGAANTEAFF.

This chain connects TRBV7-2 to TRBJ1-1; a possible D gene is TRBD1 (5 bases). Germline V gene sequence: CDR1 SGHTA, CDR2 FQGNSA. Trimming removed 1 base from V and 3 bases from J, with 12 bases in between. There are 15 residues in the CDR3. CDR3 coding DNA: TGTGCCAGCAGCTTAGTACAGGCTCGAGACACTGAAGCTTTCTTT. It encodes CASSLVQARDTEAFF.

The chain couples TRBV11-2 to TRBJ1-5; D is unclear. Germline V CDR1 and CDR2: SGHAT, FQNNGV. Trimming took 1 base from V and 3 from J, leaving 7 bases between them. This CDR3 has 14 amino acids. CDR3 bases: TGTGCCAGCAGCTTAGGCCGTACCAATCAGCCCCAGCATTTT. It is translated as CASSLGRTNQPQHF.

The V call is TRBV5-1, the J call TRBJ2-5; TRBD2 matches at 10 bases. With V trimmed by 2 bases and J by 5 bases, 9 bases remained unmatched. The V gene's germline CDR1 is SGHRS and CDR2 YFSETQ. This CDR3 spans 16 amino acids. The CDR3 nucleotides are TGCGCCAGCAGCTTCGCTAGCGGGAGAGCGAGTGAGACCCAGTACTTC. This translates into CASSFASGRASETQYF.